This T cell receptor (beta chain) originates from a study of shared clonotypes between healthy human individuals. This table comes from immunoSEQ multiplex PCR, and its TCRdb copy is limited to in-frame clones, with some not included. Among over 950,000 clones listed, roughly 80% were seen once. The CDR3 is 12 amino acids. The germline CDR1 and CDR2 sequences are MGHDK and SYGVNS. The ends were cut back, 6 bases at V and 3 bases at J, with 9 bases in the middle. This TCR derives from a young man in good health. Some clones in this sample may be carry-over from other donors' samples. The sequenced sample consisted of memory CD4+ T cells from PBMCs. Documented subset: CD45RA-negative fraction. The chain uses TRBV25-1 and TRBJ2-7, with D perhaps TRBD2 (5 bases). CDR3 in DNA: TGTGCCAGCAGCTCCGGGAACTACGAGCAGTACTTC. This encodes CASSSGNYEQYF.